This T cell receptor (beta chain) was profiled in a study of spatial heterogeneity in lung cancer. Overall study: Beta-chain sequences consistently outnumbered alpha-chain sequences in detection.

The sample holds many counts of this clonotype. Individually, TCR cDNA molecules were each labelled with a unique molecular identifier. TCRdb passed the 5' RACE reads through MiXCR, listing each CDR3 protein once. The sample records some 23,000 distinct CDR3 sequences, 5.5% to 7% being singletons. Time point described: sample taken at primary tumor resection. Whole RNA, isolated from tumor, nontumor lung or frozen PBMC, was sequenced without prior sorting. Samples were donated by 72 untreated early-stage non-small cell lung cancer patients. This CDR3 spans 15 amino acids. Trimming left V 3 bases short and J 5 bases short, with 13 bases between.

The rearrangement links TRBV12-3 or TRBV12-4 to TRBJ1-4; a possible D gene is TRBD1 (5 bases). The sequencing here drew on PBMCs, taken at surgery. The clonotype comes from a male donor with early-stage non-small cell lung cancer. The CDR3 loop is CASSFGRGGNEKLFF. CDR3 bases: TGTGCCAGCAGTTTCGGCCGGGGCGGGAATGAAAAACTGTTTTTT.